Listed below are T cell receptor beta chains from one sample, sequenced in a study of T cell responses to AZD1222 COVID-19 vaccine. Only in-frame clones appear in the TCRdb table, and some are missing; sequencing was by immunoSEQ multiplex PCR. Of around 110,000 clones in the sample, approximately 93% were seen once. Sequencing used peripheral blood, obtained on day 0 of AZD1222 vaccination. Every receptor here comes from an adult in good health. Each CDR3 is given with its conserved first and last residue. D genes are given only for firm matches. Clone size is stated in some rows and not others, as once, few, many or a class when expanded.

D,V,length,size,J,DNA,CDR3
NA,TRBV28,14,NA,TRBJ1-3,TGTGCCAGCAGTTGGGGGGTATCTGGAAACACCATATATTTT,CASSWGVSGNTIYF
TRBD2,TRBV14,18,NA,TRBJ2-1,TGTGCCAGCAGCCAAGACCGGCTAGCGGGTCGGTTCTACAATGAGCAGTTCTTC,CASSQDRLAGRFYNEQFF
NA,TRBV28,10,few,TRBJ2-7,TGTGCCAGCAGTCGAGTCGAGCAGTACTTC,CASSRVEQYF
NA,TRBV5-1,15,NA,TRBJ1-1,TGCGCCAGCAGTCGCGGGGGCTACGGGGACACTGAAGCTTTCTTT,CASSRGGYGDTEAFF
TRBD2,TRBV11-2,16,once,TRBJ2-3,TGTGCCAGCAGCACCCGACTAGCGGGAGCGGCAGATACGCAGTATTTT,CASSTRLAGAADTQYF
TRBD1,TRBV27,14,NA,TRBJ1-2,TGTGCCAGCAGGCGGACAGGGGGAATGTATGGCTACACCTTC,CASRRTGGMYGYTF
NA,TRBV19,15,once,TRBJ2-2,TGTGCCACCTCAGATGATGACAGGAGTGGCGGGGAGCTGTTTTTT,CATSDDDRSGGELFF
TRBD2,TRBV9,18,NA,TRBJ2-1,TGTGCCAGCAGCGTTTTTGAAATTCCTAGCGGGAGGATTTATGAGCAGTTCTTC,CASSVFEIPSGRIYEQFF
NA,TRBV4-2,15,NA,TRBJ1-4,TGTGCCAGCAGCCGGGGACCAGGGACGAACGAAAAACTGTTTTTT,CASSRGPGTNEKLFF
NA,TRBV28,16,NA,TRBJ2-7,TGTGCCAGCAGTTCCTACAGGGAAGTTTCCGCCTACGAGCAGTACTTC,CASSSYREVSAYEQYF
NA,TRBV5-1,15,NA,TRBJ2-3,TGCGCCAGCAGCCCGAACCTGAGCGCTCTGGATACGCAGTATTTT,CASSPNLSALDTQYF
NA,TRBV19,15,NA,TRBJ2-2,TGTGCCAGTAGTACCAGCCGGGCCAACACCGGGGAGCTGTTTTTT,CASSTSRANTGELFF
TRBD1,TRBV18,15,NA,TRBJ1-1,TGTGCCAGCTCACCTGGGGGACAGGGCATCCCTGAAGCTTTCTTT,CASSPGGQGIPEAFF
NA,TRBV7-9,16,NA,TRBJ1-2,TGTGCCAGCAGCTTAGGAATCGGGCAGGGCGGCTATGGCTACACCTTC,CASSLGIGQGGYGYTF
TRBD2,TRBV30,14,once,TRBJ2-1,TGTGCCTGGAGACTAGCGGGGACCTACAATGAGCAGTTCTTC,CAWRLAGTYNEQFF
TRBD2,TRBV19,19,NA,TRBJ2-1,TGTGCCAGTAGTATAGATTCAACAGCGGGACCGACTTTCAGGAATGAGCAGTTCTTC,CASSIDSTAGPTFRNEQFF
NA,TRBV13,15,NA,TRBJ1-2,TGTGCCAGCAGCTTAAGATCAGGGGTGAACTATGGCTACACCTTC,CASSLRSGVNYGYTF
NA,TRBV10-2,10,once,TRBJ2-7,TGCGCCAGCGCTTCCTACGAGCAGTACTTC,CASASYEQYF
NA,TRBV6-6,14,NA,TRBJ2-2,TGTGCCAGCAGTTATGTAGAAGGTACCGGGGAGCTGTTTTTT,CASSYVEGTGELFF
TRBD1,TRBV10-3,16,NA,TRBJ2-3,TGTGCCATCAGTGAGTCAACGGGACAGGGGACAGATACGCAGTATTTT,CAISESTGQGTDTQYF
NA,TRBV7-6,16,NA,TRBJ2-1,TGTGCCAGCAGCGTACTGACTGCTAGCTCCTACAATGAGCAGTTCTTC,CASSVLTASSYNEQFF
TRBD2,TRBV4-1,16,NA,TRBJ2-1,TGCGCCAGCAGCCCCTCACCTAGCGGGGGTAGCAATGAGCAGTTCTTC,CASSPSPSGGSNEQFF
TRBD1,TRBV25-1,13,NA,TRBJ1-2,TGTGCCAGCAGTGAGGACAGGACCTATGGCTACACCTTC,CASSEDRTYGYTF
TRBD2,TRBV5-1,16,NA,TRBJ2-6,TGCGCCAGCAGCTTGGGCGGGGGATTGGGGGCCAACGTCCTGACTTTC,CASSLGGGLGANVLTF
NA,TRBV25-1,16,NA,TRBJ2-7,TGTGCCAGCAGTGCCCTAGCGAGCCCTCCGGGCTACGAGCAGTACTTC,CASSALASPPGYEQYF
NA,TRBV29-1,18,NA,TRBJ1-2,TGCAGCGTTGCTCTCGACGGGGCCACTACTTTTAATAACTATGGCTACACCTTC,CSVALDGATTFNNYGYTF
NA,TRBV25-1,12,NA,TRBJ1-2,TGTGCCAGCAGCCAGACCGAATATGGCTACACCTTC,CASSQTEYGYTF
TRBD1,TRBV9,14,NA,TRBJ2-7,TGTGCCAGCAGCTCCGGACAGGGGAACTACGAGCAGTACTTC,CASSSGQGNYEQYF
TRBD1,TRBV15,14,NA,TRBJ2-5,TGTGCCACCAGCAGCGGGACAGGGGAAAAGACCCAGTACTTC,CATSSGTGEKTQYF
NA,TRBV3-1/TRBV3-2,15,once,TRBJ2-5,TGTGCCAGCAGCCAAGAAGGGCTCAAGCGGGAGACCCAGTACTTC,CASSQEGLKRETQYF
TRBD1,TRBV28,13,NA,TRBJ1-2,TGTGCCAGCAGGTTCCGGGACAGGGATGGCTACACCTTC,CASRFRDRDGYTF
NA,TRBV3-1/TRBV3-2,14,NA,TRBJ2-1,TGTGCCAGCAGCGCCGGGACTTTGTACAATGAGCAGTTCTTC,CASSAGTLYNEQFF
TRBD1,TRBV7-9,16,NA,TRBJ2-5,TGTGCCAGCAGCTTAGCGATGGGACAGGGGGGGGAGACCCAGTACTTC,CASSLAMGQGGETQYF
TRBD2,TRBV2,16,NA,TRBJ2-3,TGTGCCAGCAGTCTGGACCGGGAGGGGATGCCAGATACGCAGTATTTT,CASSLDREGMPDTQYF
NA,TRBV19,16,NA,TRBJ1-3,TGTGCCAGTAGTACCCATTTGGGGATTGCTGGAAACACCATATATTTT,CASSTHLGIAGNTIYF
NA,TRBV18,14,NA,TRBJ2-2,TGTGCCAGCTCACCACCGAGTTACACCGGGGAGCTGTTTTTT,CASSPPSYTGELFF
NA,TRBV4-1,18,NA,TRBJ1-2,TGCGCCAGCAGCCAAGTAAAAGGGGCAGGATATACTAACTATGGCTACACCTTC,CASSQVKGAGYTNYGYTF
NA,TRBV28,15,NA,TRBJ2-7,TGTGCCAGCAGTTTCCCGGGCGAGGAGGGCTACGAGCAGTACTTC,CASSFPGEEGYEQYF
NA,TRBV18,16,NA,TRBJ2-2,TGTGCCAGCTCACCACTAAGCGAGAGGAGCACCGGGGAGCTGTTTTTT,CASSPLSERSTGELFF
TRBD1,TRBV28,14,NA,TRBJ1-6,TGTGCCAGCACCCCTGGACAGGGCAATTCACCCCTCCACTTT,CASTPGQGNSPLHF
NA,TRBV5-4,16,NA,TRBJ1-2,TGTGCCAGCAGCCCACAACTTGGGGGGCATGGATATGGCTACACCTTC,CASSPQLGGHGYGYTF
NA,TRBV1,16,NA,TRBJ2-2,TGCACCAGCAGCCATGGGACTAGCGAGAACACCGGGGAGCTGTTTTTT,CTSSHGTSENTGELFF
NA,TRBV2,15,NA,TRBJ1-3,TGTGCCAGCAGTGTGTGGGGGCGAGGGGGAAACACCATATATTTT,CASSVWGRGGNTIYF
TRBD1,TRBV10-3,13,NA,TRBJ1-5,TGTGCCACCACGGCGGGACAGAATCAGCCCCAGCATTTT,CATTAGQNQPQHF
NA,TRBV5-1,14,NA,TRBJ2-1,TGCGCCAGCAGCTTGGAGGCGTATAACAATGAGCAGTTCTTC,CASSLEAYNNEQFF
NA,TRBV29-1,14,NA,TRBJ1-1,TGCAGTGTGTATTTGCTGGGGGTGAACACTGAAGCTTTCTTT,CSVYLLGVNTEAFF
TRBD1,TRBV7-8,16,NA,TRBJ2-2,TGTGCCAGCACCTCTGGGGACAGGGCTTTCACCGGGGAGCTGTTTTTT,CASTSGDRAFTGELFF
NA,TRBV5-6,12,NA,TRBJ2-1,TGTGCCAGCAGCCATACAGGGAATGAGCAGTTCTTC,CASSHTGNEQFF
NA,TRBV29-1,14,NA,TRBJ2-2,TGCAGCGCCCCTGAGCTGGAGGGAACCGGGGAGCTGTTTTTT,CSAPELEGTGELFF
NA,TRBV12-5,13,NA,TRBJ1-1,TGTGCTAGTGCCCAGGGCCTGAACACTGAAGCTTTCTTT,CASAQGLNTEAFF
NA,TRBV7-3,16,NA,TRBJ2-2,TGTGCCAGCAGCTTAACCCTCACAGGGCCGACCGGGGAGCTGTTTTTT,CASSLTLTGPTGELFF
TRBD1,TRBV24-1,18,NA,TRBJ2-3,TGTGCCACCAGTGATTTCACAGCCGGGACAGGGTTTACAGATACGCAGTATTTT,CATSDFTAGTGFTDTQYF